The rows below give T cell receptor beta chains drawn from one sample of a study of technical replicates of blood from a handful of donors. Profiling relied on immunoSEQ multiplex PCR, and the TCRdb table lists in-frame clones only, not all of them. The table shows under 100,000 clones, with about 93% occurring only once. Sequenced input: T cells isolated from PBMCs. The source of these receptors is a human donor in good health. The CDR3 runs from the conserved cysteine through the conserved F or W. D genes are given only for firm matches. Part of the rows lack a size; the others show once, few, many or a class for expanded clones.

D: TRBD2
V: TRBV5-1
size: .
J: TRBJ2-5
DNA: TGCGCCAGCAGCTTGGGGTCAGGAGCGGGAGAATTGTTGGAGACCCAGTACTTC
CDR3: CASSLGSGAGELLETQYF

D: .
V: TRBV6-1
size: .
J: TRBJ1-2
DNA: TGTGCCAGCAGTGGGGCAGGGTGGTATGGCTACACCTTC
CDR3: CASSGAGWYGYTF

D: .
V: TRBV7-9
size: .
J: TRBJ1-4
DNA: TGTGCCAGCAGCTTAGATGGGCTAAGTGAAAAACTGTTTTTT
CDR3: CASSLDGLSEKLFF

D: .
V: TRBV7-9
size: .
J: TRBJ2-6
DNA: TGTGCCAGCCGTTCTGGGGCCAACGTCCTGACTTTC
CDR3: CASRSGANVLTF

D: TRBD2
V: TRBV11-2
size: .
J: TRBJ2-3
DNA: TGTGCCAGCAGCCCGGGGGGCCTAGCGGGAGGGCCGGCAGATACGCAGTATTTT
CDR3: CASSPGGLAGGPADTQYF

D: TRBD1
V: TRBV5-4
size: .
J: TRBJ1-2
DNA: TGTGCCAGCACCCAGGACAGGGAGAACGGCTACACCTTC
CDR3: CASTQDRENGYTF

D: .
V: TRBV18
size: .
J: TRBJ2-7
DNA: TGTGCCAGCTCACCACCGTTAGGTGGCGGGGTCGAGCAGTACTTC
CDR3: CASSPPLGGGVEQYF

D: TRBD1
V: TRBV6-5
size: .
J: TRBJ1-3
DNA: TGTGCCAGCAGACAGGGGAACACCATATATTTT
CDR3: CASRQGNTIYF

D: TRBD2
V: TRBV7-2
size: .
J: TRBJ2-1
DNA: TGTGCCAGCAGCTTATTAGCGGGAGTGAGTATGGATGAGCAGTTCTTC
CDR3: CASSLLAGVSMDEQFF

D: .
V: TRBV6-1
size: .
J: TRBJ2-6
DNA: TGTGCCAGCAGTGAACTGAGCTCTGGGGCCAACGTCCTGACTTTC
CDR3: CASSELSSGANVLTF

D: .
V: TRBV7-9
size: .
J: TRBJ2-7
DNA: TGTGCCAGCAGCTATTCATCAACTCCCGAGCAGTACTTC
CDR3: CASSYSSTPEQYF

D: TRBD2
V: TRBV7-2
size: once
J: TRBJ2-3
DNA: TGTGCCAGCAGCTTAAATCTAGCGGGCCTTATAGATACGCAGTATTTT
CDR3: CASSLNLAGLIDTQYF

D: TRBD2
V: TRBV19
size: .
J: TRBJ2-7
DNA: TGTGCCAGTAGATACCGAGCGGGGGTGAGCTCCTACGAGCAGTACTTC
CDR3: CASRYRAGVSSYEQYF

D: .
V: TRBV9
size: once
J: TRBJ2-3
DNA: TGTGCCAGCAGCGTAGGGGGGGTGAGGACAGATACGCAGTATTTT
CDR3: CASSVGGVRTDTQYF

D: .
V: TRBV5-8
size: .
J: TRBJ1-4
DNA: TGTGCCAGCAGCTACTACCGGGGTAATGAAAAACTGTTTTTT
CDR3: CASSYYRGNEKLFF

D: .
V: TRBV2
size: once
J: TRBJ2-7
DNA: TGTGCCAGCAGTGTGGCCGAGCGGCAGTACTTC
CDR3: CASSVAERQYF

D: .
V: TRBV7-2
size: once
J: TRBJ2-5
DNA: TGTGCCAGCAGCGTAAACCCAGGGTTCCAAGAGACCCAGTACTTC
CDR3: CASSVNPGFQETQYF

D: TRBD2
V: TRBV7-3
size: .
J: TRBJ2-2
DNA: TGTGCCAGCAGCACCACCGGGACTAGCACCGGGGAGCTGTTTTTT
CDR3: CASSTTGTSTGELFF

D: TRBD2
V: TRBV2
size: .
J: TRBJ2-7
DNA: TGTGCCAGCAGTGAGCCTAGCGGGGGGCTCTCCTACGAGCAGTACTTC
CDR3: CASSEPSGGLSYEQYF

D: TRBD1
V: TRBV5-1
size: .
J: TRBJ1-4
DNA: TGCGCCAGCAGCTTGCAACCACAGGGGACTAATGAAAAACTGTTTTTT
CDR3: CASSLQPQGTNEKLFF

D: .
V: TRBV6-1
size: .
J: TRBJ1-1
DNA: TGTGCCAGCAGTAGTGGGCAGGGCGGGAACACTGAAGCTTTCTTT
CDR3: CASSSGQGGNTEAFF

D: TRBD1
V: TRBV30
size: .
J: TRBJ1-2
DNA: TGTGCCTGGAGTGCGTCGCGGACAGGGCTAATCCATGGCTACACCTTC
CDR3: CAWSASRTGLIHGYTF

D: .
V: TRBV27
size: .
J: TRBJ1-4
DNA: TGTGCCAGCAGTCCCGGACAGCTCGAAAAACTGTTTTTT
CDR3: CASSPGQLEKLFF

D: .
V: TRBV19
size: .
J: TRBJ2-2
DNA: TGTGCCAGCCAAATCGTGGGGCAGATTAACACCGGGGAGCTGTTTTTT
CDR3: CASQIVGQINTGELFF

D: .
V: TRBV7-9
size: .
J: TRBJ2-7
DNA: TGTGCCAGCAGCCCAACAGGCACATTCTCCTACGAGCAGTACTTC
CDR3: CASSPTGTFSYEQYF

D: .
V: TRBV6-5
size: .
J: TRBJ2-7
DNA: TGTGCCAGCAGGGAGCGAGAGTTGTACTTC
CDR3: CASRERELYF

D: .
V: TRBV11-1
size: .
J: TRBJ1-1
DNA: TGTGCCAGCAGCTACACCCAAGTGAACACTGAAGCTTTCTTT
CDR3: CASSYTQVNTEAFF

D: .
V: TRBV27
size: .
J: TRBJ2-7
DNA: TGTGCCAGCAGTTTAACGGGAGTCCCCTACGAGCAGTACTTC
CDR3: CASSLTGVPYEQYF

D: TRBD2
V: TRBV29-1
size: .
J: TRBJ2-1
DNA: TGCAGCGTTGAACCGCGGGGGAGCTCCTACAATGAGCAGTTCTTC
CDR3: CSVEPRGSSYNEQFF

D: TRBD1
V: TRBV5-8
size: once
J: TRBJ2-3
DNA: TGTGCCAGCAGCTTGGCGTTGTTGCCGGGACAGGGTGCAGATACGCAGTATTTT
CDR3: CASSLALLPGQGADTQYF

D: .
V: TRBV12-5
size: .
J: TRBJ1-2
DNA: TGTGCTAGTGGTTTGGTCATTTGGGGGGGGGATAATCGCCGGGGTGAAGGCTACACCTTC
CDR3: CASGLVIWGGDNRRGEGYTF

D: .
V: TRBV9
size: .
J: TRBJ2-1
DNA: TGTGCCAGCAGCGTGTCCCTAGCTCCAACCAGGGAGCAGTTCTTC
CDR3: CASSVSLAPTREQFF

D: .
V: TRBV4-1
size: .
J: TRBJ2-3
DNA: TGCGCCAGCAGCCCCCGTTTAGCGTCCGGCACAGATACGCAGTATTTT
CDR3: CASSPRLASGTDTQYF

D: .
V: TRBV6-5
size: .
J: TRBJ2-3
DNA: TGTGCCAGCAGCACCCGGGGAATGACAGATACGCAGTATTTT
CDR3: CASSTRGMTDTQYF

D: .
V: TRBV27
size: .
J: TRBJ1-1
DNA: TGTGCCAGCAGTTTAAACAGGCTGAACACTGAAGCTTTCTTT
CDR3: CASSLNRLNTEAFF

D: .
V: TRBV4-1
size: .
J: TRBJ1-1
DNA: TGCGCCAGCAGCCGCTACCAGGGTTCTGAAGCTTTCTTT
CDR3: CASSRYQGSEAFF